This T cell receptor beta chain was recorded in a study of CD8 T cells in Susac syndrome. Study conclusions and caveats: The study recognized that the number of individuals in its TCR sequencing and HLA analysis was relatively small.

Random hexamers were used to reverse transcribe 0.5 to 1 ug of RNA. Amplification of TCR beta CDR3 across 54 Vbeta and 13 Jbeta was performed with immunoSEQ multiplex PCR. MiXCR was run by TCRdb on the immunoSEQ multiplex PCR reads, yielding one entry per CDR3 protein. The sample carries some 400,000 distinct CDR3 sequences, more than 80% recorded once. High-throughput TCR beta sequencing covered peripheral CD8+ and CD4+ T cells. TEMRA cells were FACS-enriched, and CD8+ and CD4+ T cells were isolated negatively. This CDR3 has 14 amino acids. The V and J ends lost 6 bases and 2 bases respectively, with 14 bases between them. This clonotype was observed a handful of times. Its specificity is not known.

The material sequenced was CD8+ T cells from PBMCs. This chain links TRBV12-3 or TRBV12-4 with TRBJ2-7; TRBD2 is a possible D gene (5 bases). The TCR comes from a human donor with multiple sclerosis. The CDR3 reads CASSPTPGAYEQYF. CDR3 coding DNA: TGTGCCAGCAGCCCGACCCCCGGGGCCTACGAGCAGTACTTC.